This TCR beta chain originates from a study of CD4+ T cells in melanoma. General study points: CD8+ T cell, macrophage and B cell function reportedly correlated with neoantigen-specific CD4+ T cells. In melanoma, neoantigen-specific CD4+ T cells reportedly differed in differentiation state.

For this clone: What it binds is unknown.

From germline, CDR1 is LNHDA and CDR2 SQIVND (reference sequence). J was trimmed by 4 bases and V by 3 bases; bases with no gene match: 10. The CDR3 consists of 16 residues. Sequencing was performed with immunoSEQ multiplex PCR; in TCRdb, only in-frame clones are kept and a portion is missing. The table shows some 6,600 clones, with 60% to 80% occurring only once. Material for sequencing was cells from a culture (not recorded whether cultured in vitro). This TCR was sampled from a human donor with melanoma. J is TRBJ1-2 and V is TRBV19, with 8 positions matching TRBD1. CDR3 residues: CASSIPGQGSLYGYTF. The CDR3 DNA reads as TGTGCCAGTAGTATCCCCGGACAGGGCTCCCTCTATGGCTACACCTTC.